This T cell receptor (beta chain) is drawn from a study of cytomegalovirus exposure and HLA in healthy donors. PCR involved 60 Vbeta and 13 Jbeta primers. This table comes from immunoSEQ multiplex PCR, and its TCRdb copy is limited to in-frame clones, with some not included. In all, the sample yields fewer than 130,000 clones. Samples came from healthy bone marrow donors. CDR3 size: 15 residues. The V gene's germline CDR1 is MNHEY and CDR2 SVGAGI. Comments on this clone: Mismatch with germline at one junction end may stem from a read error. This same CDR3 is encoded by further DNA sequences in the sample.

This sequence was found in a man in his fifties or sixties in good health and CMV-seronegative. This rearrangement joins TRBV6-5 to TRBJ1-4; D is uncertain. What was sequenced was PBMCs. The CDR3 protein is CASSYSNGGGEKLFF. CDR3 nucleotide sequence: TGCGCCAGCAGTTACTCTAACGGTGGAGGTGAAAAACTGTTTTTT.